Reported below is one TCR beta chain. The antigen is unknown. The data originate from a study of T-cell reconstitution after alpha-beta-depleted transplantation in children. Study outcomes and limitations: In patients about two months after transplant, alpha-beta T cells reportedly arose from several hundred expanded graft clones. TCRbeta diversity was high at day 60 in some patients (a result of surviving recipient T cells and thymic progenitors). T-cell numbers and diversity, one year after transplant, stemmed largely from T cells that were newly produced.

V was clipped by 6 bases and J by 9 bases; unmatched bases: 7. The CDR3 length is 13 residues. Germline CDR1 and CDR2: KGHSH and LQKENI. Unique molecular identifiers tagged the TCRbeta library. TCRdb re-analysed the PCR reads in MiXCR, keeping a single row per CDR3 protein. The profile shows almost 600,000 distinct CDR3 sequences, 25% to 30% of them singletons. This receptor was identified in a boy younger than two with Wiskott-Aldrich syndrome, due to receive a stem cell transplant. Sequences were derived from PBMCs, sampled before TCRalphabeta/CD19-depleted stem cell transplant. This chain joins TRBV18 and TRBJ2-3; 9 bases line up with TRBD1. The CDR3 bases are TGTGCCAGCTCTCCGGACAGGGGACCGACGCAGTATTTT. Residues: CASSPDRGPTQYF.